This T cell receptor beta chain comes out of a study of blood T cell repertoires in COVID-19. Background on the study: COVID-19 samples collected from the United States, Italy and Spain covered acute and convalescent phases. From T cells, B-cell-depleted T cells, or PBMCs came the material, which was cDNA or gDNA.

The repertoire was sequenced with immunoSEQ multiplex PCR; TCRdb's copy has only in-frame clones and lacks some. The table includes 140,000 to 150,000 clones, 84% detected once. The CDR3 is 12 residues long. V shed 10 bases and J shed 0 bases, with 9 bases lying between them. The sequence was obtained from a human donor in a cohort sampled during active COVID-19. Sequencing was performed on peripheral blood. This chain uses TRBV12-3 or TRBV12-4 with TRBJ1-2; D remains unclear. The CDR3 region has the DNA TGTGCCACCGAGGGCCCTAACTATGGCTACACCTTC. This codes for CATEGPNYGYTF.